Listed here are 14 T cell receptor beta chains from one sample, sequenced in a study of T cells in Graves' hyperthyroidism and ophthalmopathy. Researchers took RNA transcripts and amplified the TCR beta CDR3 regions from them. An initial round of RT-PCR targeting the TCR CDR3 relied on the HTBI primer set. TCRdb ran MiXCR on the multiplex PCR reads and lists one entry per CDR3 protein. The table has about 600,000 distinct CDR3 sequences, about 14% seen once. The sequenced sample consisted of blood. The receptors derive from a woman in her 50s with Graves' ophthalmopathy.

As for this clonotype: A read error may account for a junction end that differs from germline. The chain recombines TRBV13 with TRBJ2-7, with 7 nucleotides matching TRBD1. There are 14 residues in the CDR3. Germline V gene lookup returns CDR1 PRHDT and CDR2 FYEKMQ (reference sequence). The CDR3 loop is CASSFGTDNYEQYF. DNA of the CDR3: TGCGCCAGCAGCTTTGGGACAGACAACTACGAGCAGTACTTC.

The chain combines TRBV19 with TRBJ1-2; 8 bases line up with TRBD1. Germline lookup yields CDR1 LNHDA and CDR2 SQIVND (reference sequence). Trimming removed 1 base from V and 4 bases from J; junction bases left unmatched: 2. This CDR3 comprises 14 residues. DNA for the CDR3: TGTGCCAGTAGTATAGGAGACAGGGGCTATGGCTACACCTTC. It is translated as CASSIGDRGYGYTF.

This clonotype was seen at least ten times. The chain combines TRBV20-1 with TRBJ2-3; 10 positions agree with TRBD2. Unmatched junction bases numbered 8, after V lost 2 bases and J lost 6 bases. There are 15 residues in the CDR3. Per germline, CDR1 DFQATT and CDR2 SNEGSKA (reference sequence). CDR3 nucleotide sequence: TGCAGTGCTAGACTAGCGGGGGACCCTTTGGATACGCAGTATTTT. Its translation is CSARLAGDPLDTQYF.

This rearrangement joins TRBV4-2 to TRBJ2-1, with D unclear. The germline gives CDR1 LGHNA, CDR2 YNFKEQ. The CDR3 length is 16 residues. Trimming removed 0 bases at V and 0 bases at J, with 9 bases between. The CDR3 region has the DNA TGTGCCAGCAGCCAAGATCGGGCAAGCTCCTACAATGAGCAGTTCTTC. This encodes CASSQDRASSYNEQFF.

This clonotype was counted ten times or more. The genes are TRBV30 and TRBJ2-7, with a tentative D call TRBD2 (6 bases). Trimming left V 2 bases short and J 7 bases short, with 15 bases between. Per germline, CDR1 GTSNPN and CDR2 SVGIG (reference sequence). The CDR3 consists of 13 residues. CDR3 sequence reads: CAWSLGTGGEQYF. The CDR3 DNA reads TGTGCCTGGAGTCTTGGGACTGGCGGGGAGCAGTACTTC.

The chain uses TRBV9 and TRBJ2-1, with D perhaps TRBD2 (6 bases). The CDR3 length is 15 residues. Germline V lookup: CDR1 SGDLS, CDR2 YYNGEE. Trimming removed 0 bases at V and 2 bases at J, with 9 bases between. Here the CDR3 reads CASSVGSGPYNEQFF. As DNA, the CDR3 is TGTGCCAGCAGCGTAGGTAGCGGCCCCTACAATGAGCAGTTCTTC.

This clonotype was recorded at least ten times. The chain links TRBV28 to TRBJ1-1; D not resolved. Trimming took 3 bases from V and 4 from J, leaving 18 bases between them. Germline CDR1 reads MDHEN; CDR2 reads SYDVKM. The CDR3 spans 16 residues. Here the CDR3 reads CASSLSTRVRFTEAFF. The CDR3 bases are TGTGCCAGCAGTTTGAGTACACGGGTCCGGTTCACTGAAGCTTTCTTT.

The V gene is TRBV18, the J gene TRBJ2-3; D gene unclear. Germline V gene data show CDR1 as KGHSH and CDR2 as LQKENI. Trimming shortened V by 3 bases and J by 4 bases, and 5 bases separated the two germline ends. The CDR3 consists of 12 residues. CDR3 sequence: CASSPMADTQYF. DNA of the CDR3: TGTGCCAGCTCACCTATGGCAGATACGCAGTATTTT. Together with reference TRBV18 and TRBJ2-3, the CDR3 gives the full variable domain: NAGVMQNPRHLVRRRGQEARLRCSPMKGHSHVYWYRQLPEEGLKFMVYLQKENIIDESGMPKERFSAEFPKEGPSILRIQQVVRGDSAAYFCASSPMADTQYFGPGTRLTVL.

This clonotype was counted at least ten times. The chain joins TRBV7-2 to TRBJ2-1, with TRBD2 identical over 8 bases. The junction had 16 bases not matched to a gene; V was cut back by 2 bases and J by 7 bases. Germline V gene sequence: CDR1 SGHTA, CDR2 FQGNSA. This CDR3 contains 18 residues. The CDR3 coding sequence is TGTGCCAGCAGCTTACTGGGTCCAGGGCCCGGGACTAGGAATGAGCAGTTCTTC. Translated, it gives CASSLLGPGPGTRNEQFF.

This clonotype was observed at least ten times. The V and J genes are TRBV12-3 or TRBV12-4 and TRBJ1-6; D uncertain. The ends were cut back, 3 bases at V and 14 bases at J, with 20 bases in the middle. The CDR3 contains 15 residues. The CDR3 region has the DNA TGTGCCAGCAGTTTGGCGGCAGGTCCTACCCCAGCCCTCCACTTT. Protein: CASSLAAGPTPALHF.

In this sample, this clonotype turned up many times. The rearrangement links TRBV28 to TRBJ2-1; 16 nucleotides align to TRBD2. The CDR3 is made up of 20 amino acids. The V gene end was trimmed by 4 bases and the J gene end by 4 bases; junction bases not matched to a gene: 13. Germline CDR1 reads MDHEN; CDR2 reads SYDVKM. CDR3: CASSSDTPGLAGGRYNEQFF. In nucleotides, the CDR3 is TGTGCCAGCAGTTCCGATACCCCGGGACTAGCGGGAGGGCGTTACAATGAGCAGTTCTTC.

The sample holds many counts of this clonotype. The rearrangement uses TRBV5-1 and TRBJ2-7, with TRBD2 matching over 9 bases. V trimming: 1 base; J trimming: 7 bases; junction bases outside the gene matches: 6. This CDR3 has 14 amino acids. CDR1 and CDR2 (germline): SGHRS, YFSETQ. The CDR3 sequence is CASSLISGSEEQYF. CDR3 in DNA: TGCGCCAGCAGCTTGATTAGCGGGAGTGAAGAGCAGTACTTC.

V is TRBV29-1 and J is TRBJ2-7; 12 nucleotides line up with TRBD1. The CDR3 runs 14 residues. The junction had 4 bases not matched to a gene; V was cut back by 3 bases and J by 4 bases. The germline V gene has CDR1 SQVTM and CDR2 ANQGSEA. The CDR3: CSVDGTGGIYEQYF. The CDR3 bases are TGCAGCGTTGATGGGACAGGGGGCATATACGAGCAGTACTTC.

The CDR3 reads CASSFPRTSGGTGELFF. The DNA for the CDR3 is TGCGCCAGCAGCTTTCCTAGGACTAGCGGGGGAACCGGGGAGCTGTTTTTT. This rearrangement joins TRBV5-1 to TRBJ2-2, with TRBD2 matching 13 bases. In germline, CDR1 is SGHRS, CDR2 YFSETQ. Trimming cost V 2 bases and J 5 bases; bases outside gene matches: 6. The CDR3 covers 17 residues.